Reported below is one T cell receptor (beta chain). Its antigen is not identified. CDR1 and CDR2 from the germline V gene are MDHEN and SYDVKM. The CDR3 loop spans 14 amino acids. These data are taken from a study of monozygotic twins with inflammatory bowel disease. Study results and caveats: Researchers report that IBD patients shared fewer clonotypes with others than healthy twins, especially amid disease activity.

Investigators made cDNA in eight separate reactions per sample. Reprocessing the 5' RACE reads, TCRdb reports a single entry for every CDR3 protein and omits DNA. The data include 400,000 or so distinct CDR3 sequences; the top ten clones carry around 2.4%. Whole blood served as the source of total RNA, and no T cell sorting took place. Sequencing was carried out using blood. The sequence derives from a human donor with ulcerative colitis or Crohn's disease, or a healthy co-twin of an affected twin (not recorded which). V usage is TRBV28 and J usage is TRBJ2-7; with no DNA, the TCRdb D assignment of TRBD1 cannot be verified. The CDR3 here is CASSSPSLSYEQYF.